These T cell receptor beta chains were read from a single sample in a study of T-cell memory formation after mild COVID-19. TCRdb re-called the 5' RACE reads with MiXCR, one entry per CDR3 protein. The sample contains 400,000 or so distinct CDR3 sequences, 15% to 25% of which appear only once. The sequenced sample was PBMCs or a T cell subset sorted from them (not recorded which). The receptors were gathered from an adult woman who had mild COVID-19 (a few samples of this study predate the infection). Cell type and time point are not known. The CDR3 runs from the conserved cysteine through the conserved F or W. The D gene is left open where the match is weak. Only part of the rows carry a size: once, few, many, or a class if the clone is expanded.

. TRBJ2-6 . TRBV27 TGTGCCAGCAGTGGGTGGGAGCCCACCAACGTCCTGACTTTC CASSGWEPTNVLTF
. TRBJ1-3 . TRBV27 TGTGCCAGCAGTTTCCGGGGGGGAGCTGGAAACACCATATATTTT CASSFRGGAGNTIYF
. TRBJ1-5 . TRBV2 TGTGCCAGCAGTGGCCCAGGGAGACAGCCCCAGCATTTT CASSGPGRQPQHF
few TRBJ2-5 . TRBV19 TGTGCCAGTAGCACCGTGGGTGTACAAGAGACCCAGTACTTC CASSTVGVQETQYF
. TRBJ2-2 . TRBV20-1 TGCAGTGCTACTCCGACAGGGAACACCGGGGAGCTGTTTTTT CSATPTGNTGELFF
. TRBJ2-1 . TRBV7-2 TGTGCCAGCAGCTTATCACGTTACAATGAGCAGTTCTTC CASSLSRYNEQFF
. TRBJ2-7 . TRBV30 TGTGCCTGGAGTTCACAGGCGGACGAGCAGTACTTC CAWSSQADEQYF
few TRBJ1-4 . TRBV29-1 TGCAGCGTTGGATTTGGAGTTTCGACGGGAAAACTGTTTTTT CSVGFGVSTGKLFF
few TRBJ2-5 TRBD2 TRBV12-3/TRBV12-4 TGTGCCAGCACTTGGAGAGCCGGGACTAGCGGGCCAGAGACCCAGTACTTC CASTWRAGTSGPETQYF
. TRBJ2-2 TRBD1 TRBV20-1 TGCAGTGCTAGAGATCCAAGACGACAGGGGGCGAACACCGGGGAGCTGTTTTTT CSARDPRRQGANTGELFF
few TRBJ2-2 TRBD1 TRBV6-2/TRBV6-3 TGTGCCAGCAGGAGGGACAGGGAACGCACCGGGGAGCTGTTTTTT CASRRDRERTGELFF
. TRBJ1-1 TRBD1 TRBV10-3 TGTGCCATCAGAACCGGGACAGGAGGAGAGAGGGCTTTCTTT CAIRTGTGGERAFF
many TRBJ2-3 TRBD1 TRBV4-3 TGCGCCAGCAGCCCCCTCCCGGGACAGCTCACAGATACGCAGTATTTT CASSPLPGQLTDTQYF
. TRBJ2-2 TRBD2 TRBV20-1 TGCAGTGCTAGTCCTAGCGGGACCGCCAGCACCGGGGAGCTGTTTTTT CSASPSGTASTGELFF
few TRBJ1-1 TRBD1 TRBV7-9 TGTGCCAGCAGCTCTCGGGACAGGGGGAACACTGAAGCTTTCTTT CASSSRDRGNTEAFF
. TRBJ2-1 TRBD2 TRBV5-4 TGTGCCAGCAGCTTGGAGCTTCGGGGGACTAGCAATGAGCAGTTCTTC CASSLELRGTSNEQFF
. TRBJ1-4 . TRBV7-9 TGTGCCAGCAGCTTAGCTCCCGGAGCCGCAACTAATGAAAAACTGTTTTTT CASSLAPGAATNEKLFF
. TRBJ1-1 . TRBV5-5 TGTGCCAGCAGCTCACCGAAACAGGGTTCGACTGAAGCTTTCTTT CASSSPKQGSTEAFF
. TRBJ2-5 TRBD2 TRBV19 TGTGCCAGTGCCCCTATCGCGGGAGGCCGGGGAGAGACCCAGTACTTC CASAPIAGGRGETQYF
few TRBJ2-7 . TRBV10-3 TGTGCCATCGGACAGATAAAGACCTACGAGCAGTACTTC CAIGQIKTYEQYF
. TRBJ2-3 . TRBV30 TGTGCCTGGATTGAGAGTAGCCCAGATACGCAGTATTTT CAWIESSPDTQYF
. TRBJ1-5 . TRBV5-1 TGCGCCAGCAGCTTGGCCTTGGACGGCAATCAGCCCCAGCATTTT CASSLALDGNQPQHF
few TRBJ2-1 TRBD2 TRBV14 TGTGCCAGCAGCCAGTGGACTAGCAGTGAGCAGTTCTTC CASSQWTSSEQFF
. TRBJ2-5 TRBD1 TRBV27 TGTGCTTCGCGGGGGATCGGGACAGGGATCGAGACCCAGTACTTC CASRGIGTGIETQYF
. TRBJ2-1 TRBD2 TRBV12-3/TRBV12-4 TGTGCCAGCAGCCCCGGGACTAGCGTGGCATGTGAGCAGTTCTTC CASSPGTSVACEQFF
few TRBJ1-2 . TRBV7-8 TGTGCCAGCAGCTTAGTCCGCCAGACAGGATTGACGAGTGGCTACACCTTC CASSLVRQTGLTSGYTF
few TRBJ1-5 . TRBV2 TGTGCCAGCTTTCAGTGGAGCAATCAGCCCCAGCATTTT CASFQWSNQPQHF
. TRBJ1-1 . TRBV20-1 TGCCGGGGCCAGAACACTGAAGCTTTCTTT CRGQNTEAFF
few TRBJ2-2 . TRBV7-6 TGTGCCAGCAGCGGAGGGGCAGGGAGTGGGACCGGGGAGCTGTTTTTT CASSGGAGSGTGELFF
few TRBJ2-5 . TRBV6-6 TGTGCCAGCAGCCAGGACAATGCGCGAGAGACCCAGTACTTC CASSQDNARETQYF
. TRBJ2-5 . TRBV6-2/TRBV6-3 TGTGCCAGCAGTGGCCGGGACCACGAATACTTGATTCAAGAGACCCAGTACTTC CASSGRDHEYLIQETQYF
. TRBJ1-1 . TRBV6-1 TGTGCCAGCAGTGAAGAGGGTGGAGGGGAGTGGGGTAACACTGAAGCTTTCTTT CASSEEGGGEWGNTEAFF